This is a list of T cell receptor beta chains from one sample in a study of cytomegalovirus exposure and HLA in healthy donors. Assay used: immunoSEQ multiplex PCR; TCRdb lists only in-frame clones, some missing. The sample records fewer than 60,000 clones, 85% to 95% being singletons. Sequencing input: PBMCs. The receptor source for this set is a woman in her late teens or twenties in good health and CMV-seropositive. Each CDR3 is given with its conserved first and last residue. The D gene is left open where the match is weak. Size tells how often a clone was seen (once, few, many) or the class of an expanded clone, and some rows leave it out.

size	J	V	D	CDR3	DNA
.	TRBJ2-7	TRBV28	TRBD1	CASSLPRGLSSYEQYF	TGTGCCAGCAGTTTACCCAGGGGGCTGAGCTCCTACGAGCAGTACTTC
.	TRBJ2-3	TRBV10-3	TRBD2	CAIRARTSGVPSADTQYF	TGTGCCATCAGAGCGCGGACTAGCGGGGTTCCCAGCGCAGATACGCAGTATTTT
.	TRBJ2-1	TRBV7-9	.	CASSPRTSGEVFFDEQFF	TGTGCCAGCAGCCCCAGGACGTCGGGGGAGGTGTTTTTCGATGAGCAGTTCTTC
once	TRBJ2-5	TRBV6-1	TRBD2	CASSDQREWLVETQYF	TGTGCCAGCAGTGACCAGCGGGAGTGGTTGGTGGAGACCCAGTACTTC
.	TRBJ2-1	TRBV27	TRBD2	CASSSAGGPGNEQFF	TGTGCCAGCAGTTCGGCGGGAGGGCCCGGCAATGAGCAGTTCTTC
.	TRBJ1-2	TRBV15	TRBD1	CATRPLDRDFYGYTF	TGTGCCACCAGACCCTTGGACAGGGACTTCTATGGCTACACCTTC
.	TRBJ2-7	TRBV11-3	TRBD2	CASSPLGLVSYEQYF	TGTGCCAGCAGCCCCCTAGGACTAGTCTCCTACGAGCAGTACTTC
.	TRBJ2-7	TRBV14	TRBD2	CARTLAGGPFAHEQYF	TGTGCCAGGACGCTAGCGGGAGGGCCCTTTGCCCACGAGCAGTACTTC
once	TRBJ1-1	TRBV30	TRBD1	CAWSGQGTEAFF	TGTGCCTGGTCGGGACAGGGCACTGAAGCTTTCTTT
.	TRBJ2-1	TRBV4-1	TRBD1	CASSHLGPDRGDNEQFF	TGCGCCAGCAGCCACTTGGGACCAGACAGGGGCGACAATGAGCAGTTCTTC
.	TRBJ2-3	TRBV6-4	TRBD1	CASSKTGSTDTQYF	TGTGCCAGCAGCAAGACAGGGAGCACAGATACGCAGTATTTT
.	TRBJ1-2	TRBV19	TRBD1	CASAGGHQDRNYGYTF	TGTGCCTCCGCGGGGGGGCACCAGGACAGGAACTATGGCTACACCTTC
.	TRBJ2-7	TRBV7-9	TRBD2	CASSHRDYTYEQYF	TGTGCCAGCAGCCACCGGGACTACACCTACGAGCAGTACTTC
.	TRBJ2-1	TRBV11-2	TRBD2	CASSSREHEQFF	TGTGCCAGCAGCTCGCGGGAGCATGAGCAGTTCTTC
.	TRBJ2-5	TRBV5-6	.	CASSLGQTIQETQYF	TGTGCCAGCAGCTTGGGACAGACCATTCAAGAGACCCAGTACTTC
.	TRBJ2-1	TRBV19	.	CASSIARYNEQFF	TGTGCCAGTAGTATAGCGAGATACAATGAGCAGTTCTTC
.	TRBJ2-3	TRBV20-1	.	CSAGGNTQYF	TGCAGTGCTGGGGGGAATACGCAGTATTTT
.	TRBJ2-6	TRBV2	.	CASSELGGANVLTF	TGTGCCAGCAGTGAACTAGGAGGGGCCAACGTCCTGACTTTC
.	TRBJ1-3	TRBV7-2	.	CASSLWTGGGNTIYF	TGTGCCAGCAGCCTCTGGACGGGGGGTGGAAACACCATATATTTT
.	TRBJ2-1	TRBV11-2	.	CASSSLQGKGEQFF	TGTGCCAGCAGCTCTTTGCAGGGAAAAGGTGAGCAGTTCTTC
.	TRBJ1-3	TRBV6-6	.	CASSYQGVPGNTIYF	TGTGCCAGCAGTTATCAAGGGGTACCTGGAAACACCATATATTTT
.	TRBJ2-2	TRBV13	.	CASSLQGNTGELFF	TGTGCCAGCAGCTTACAGGGGAACACCGGGGAGCTGTTTTTT